A selection of T cell receptor beta chains follows, all from one sample in a study of identical twins. TCRdb redid the calling of the 5' RACE reads with MiXCR, one entry per CDR3 protein. The sample has roughly 500,000 distinct CDR3 sequences; approximately 22% are singletons. Separately, the same data were catalogued under a study of T cells expressing NK-cell markers.

Material for sequencing was CD4+ T cells sorted from blood. These receptors all come from a woman in her late teens or twenties in good health. Both conserved end residues are part of each CDR3. Each record gives: clone size, D gene, V gene, J gene, CDR3 DNA, CDR3 protein. A D gene is named only where the DNA matches it firmly. A clone size is listed for some rows: how often the clone was seen (once, few, many), or a class if it is expanded.

>.|.|TRBV20-1|TRBJ2-2
TGCAGTGCTAGAGATCTGAGGGGGACTAACACCGGGGAGCTGTTTTTT
CSARDLRGTNTGELFF
>.|.|TRBV5-1|TRBJ2-7
TGCGCCAGCGCTCGTACCAGCGGGTTCTCCTACGAGCAGTACTTC
CASARTSGFSYEQYF
>few|TRBD1|TRBV29-1|TRBJ2-6
TGCAGCGTCCAACAGACAGGGGCTAGCTCTGGGGCCAACGTCCTGACTTTC
CSVQQTGASSGANVLTF
>few|.|TRBV20-1|TRBJ1-2
TGCAGTGCTAGAGAACAGGGACGGGGTAACTATGGCTACACCTTC
CSAREQGRGNYGYTF
>.|TRBD1|TRBV6-1|TRBJ2-7
TGTGCCAGCAGTCGGGGGACAGGAGCCCAGGTTTCCTACGAGCAGTACTTC
CASSRGTGAQVSYEQYF
>.|.|TRBV9|TRBJ1-3
TGTGCCAGCAGCGTATTGTCAGGTGGCTACTCTGGAAACACCATATATTTT
CASSVLSGGYSGNTIYF
>.|.|TRBV7-8|TRBJ2-5
TGTGCCAGCAGCGGGGGAAGTCCGGGACGAGAGACCCAGTACTTC
CASSGGSPGRETQYF
>few|.|TRBV12-3/TRBV12-4|TRBJ2-1
TGTGCCAGCAGTCCCCCCCTGGGGGTGCAGCAGTTCTTC
CASSPPLGVQQFF
>.|.|TRBV20-1|TRBJ2-3
TGCAGTGCTGCTGCCTCAGGGGGGGGCACGTTTACGCAGTATTTT
CSAAASGGGTFTQYF
>many|TRBD2|TRBV7-2|TRBJ2-3
TGTGCCAGCAGCTTAGGTCCCGCTAGCGGGGGTCAAGATACGCAGTATTTT
CASSLGPASGGQDTQYF
>many|.|TRBV12-3/TRBV12-4|TRBJ2-3
TGTGCCAGCAGTTTAGTTGAGACTACCGTTGGAGATACGCAGTATTTT
CASSLVETTVGDTQYF
>.|.|TRBV6-1|TRBJ1-2
TGTGCCAGCAGCAACAACCCCAGGGGTTCGGCGGGCTATGGCTACACCTTC
CASSNNPRGSAGYGYTF
>few|.|TRBV20-1|TRBJ2-1
TGCAGTGCTAGGACAGTGAATGAGCAGTTCTTC
CSARTVNEQFF
>.|TRBD2|TRBV6-2/TRBV6-3|TRBJ2-7
TGTGCCAGCAGTTCTGCGGGAGCGGGAGGGCCTTACGAGCAGTACTTC
CASSSAGAGGPYEQYF
>.|.|TRBV18|TRBJ2-7
TGTGCCAGCTCACCACGAGATCAGGGTAGCGAGCAGTACTTC
CASSPRDQGSEQYF
>.|.|TRBV28|TRBJ1-5
TGTGCCAGCACTGCGGGGAATCAGCCCCAGCATTTT
CASTAGNQPQHF
>few|.|TRBV7-2|TRBJ2-5
TGTGCCAGCAACTTATATAAAGAGACCCAGTACTTC
CASNLYKETQYF
>once|.|TRBV2|TRBJ2-5
TGTGCCAGCAGAAGGGACTCCCCCAGGGGGTCAGGCGAGGCCCAGTACTTC
CASRRDSPRGSGEAQYF
>.|.|TRBV7-3|TRBJ1-3
TGTGCCAGCAGCTTATGGGGCAGCTCTGGAAACACCACATATTTT
CASSLWGSSGNTTYF
>few|.|TRBV20-1|TRBJ2-5
TGCAGTGCTAGCTTAGGGGGGAATAAAGAGACCCAGTACTTC
CSASLGGNKETQYF
>.|.|TRBV7-9|TRBJ2-3
TGTGCCAGCAGCTTAGCGGGCCAGGGGCAGGGCACAGATACGCAGTATTTT
CASSLAGQGQGTDTQYF
>few|TRBD2|TRBV20-1|TRBJ2-7
TGCAGTGCTAGAGATCAAGCGGGAGTCTACGAGCAGTACTTC
CSARDQAGVYEQYF
>.|TRBD2|TRBV20-1|TRBJ2-2
TGCAGTGCTAGAGCCGCTAGCGGGTCGGGGGAGCTGTTTTTT
CSARAASGSGELFF
>.|TRBD2|TRBV5-6|TRBJ2-7
TGTGCCAGCACCGCCTGGGGTCGGGCGGGAGTTGTCTACGAGCAGTACTTC
CASTAWGRAGVVYEQYF
>.|.|TRBV12-3/TRBV12-4|TRBJ2-7
TGTGCCAGCAGTTTAGGGCAGCGGATTCACTACGAGCAGTACTTC
CASSLGQRIHYEQYF
>few|.|TRBV7-8|TRBJ1-2
TGTGCCAGCAGCGACCCAACAGGAGACTATGGCTACACCTTC
CASSDPTGDYGYTF
>few|.|TRBV5-1|TRBJ2-7
TGCGCCAGCAGCCGGACAGAGGCCTACGAGCAGTACTTC
CASSRTEAYEQYF
>.|.|TRBV20-1|TRBJ2-7
TGCAGTGCCCCAAGGGGTGAGCAGTACTTC
CSAPRGEQYF
>.|.|TRBV2|TRBJ2-1
TGTGCCAGCACATTAAGTGGGAGTGTATACAATGAGCAGTTCTTC
CASTLSGSVYNEQFF
>.|TRBD2|TRBV20-1|TRBJ2-1
TGCAGTGCACGCCAACTAGCGGGATCCCTTTACAATGAGCAGTTCTTC
CSARQLAGSLYNEQFF
>.|.|TRBV5-5|TRBJ1-1
TGTGCCAGCAGCTTGTACCAGGGGACCACTGAAGCTTTCTTT
CASSLYQGTTEAFF
>.|.|TRBV20-1|TRBJ1-1
TGCAGTGCTAGAGAGGGACACTCGAACACTGAAGCTTTCTTT
CSAREGHSNTEAFF
>few|.|TRBV20-1|TRBJ1-6
TGCAGTGCTAGAGACTCAGCGGATTCACCCCTCCACTTT
CSARDSADSPLHF
>few|.|TRBV10-3|TRBJ1-4
TGTGCCATCAGAGAGGGGACACAGGGAAATGAAAAACTGTTTTTT
CAIREGTQGNEKLFF
>.|TRBD2|TRBV4-1|TRBJ2-1
TGCGCCAGCAGCCAAGAGGTAGGATTAGCGGGAGGGTCCTACAATGAGCAGTTCTTC
CASSQEVGLAGGSYNEQFF
>few|TRBD1|TRBV24-1|TRBJ2-3
TGTGCCACCAAGGGGGCCGTTTCTGATACGCAGTATTTT
CATKGAVSDTQYF
>few|.|TRBV11-2|TRBJ2-5
TGTGCCAGCAGCTTAGAGGATTCAACAGTCCAGTACTTC
CASSLEDSTVQYF
>few|TRBD2|TRBV6-1|TRBJ2-3
TGTGCCAGCAGGCTTAGCGGGGTTTACACAGATACGCAGTATTTT
CASRLSGVYTDTQYF
>.|.|TRBV30|TRBJ2-1
.
CAWSVGSGSRFF
>.|.|TRBV20-1|TRBJ1-1
TGCAGTGCCTTGGGGGGGGAAAGGAACACTGAAGCTTTCTTT
CSALGGERNTEAFF
>few|.|TRBV12-3/TRBV12-4|TRBJ1-5
TGTGCCAGCACCAAGGACGGGTGGCCCCAGCATTTT
CASTKDGWPQHF
>.|TRBD2|TRBV7-3|TRBJ2-1
TGTGCCAGCAGCTTAGAGGGGAGGAGCGGGGGTCAGAATGAGCAGTTCTTC
CASSLEGRSGGQNEQFF
>few|.|TRBV7-2|TRBJ2-1
TGTGCCAGCAGCTTAGTAGTGTATAGCAATGAGCAGTTCTTC
CASSLVVYSNEQFF
>few|.|TRBV6-5|TRBJ1-1
TGTGCCAGCAGTTACGAAAGAGGCGCTGAAGCTTTCTTT
CASSYERGAEAFF
>few|TRBD2|TRBV20-1|TRBJ2-3
TGCAGTGCTAGAGACGTAGCGGGAGGGAGCACAGATACGCAGTATTTT
CSARDVAGGSTDTQYF
>.|.|TRBV24-1|TRBJ2-5
TGTGCCACCAGTGACCCCGGGACGGAGCAAGAGACCCAGTACTTC
CATSDPGTEQETQYF
>few|.|TRBV7-2|TRBJ2-5
TGTGCCAGCAGCTCTCAGACCCAGTACTTC
CASSSQTQYF
>few|.|TRBV11-2|TRBJ2-7
TGTGCCAGCAGCTTAGTGGCCACAGGACCCACAAATTCCTACGAGCAGTACTTC
CASSLVATGPTNSYEQYF
>.|.|TRBV24-1|TRBJ2-3
TGTGCCACCAGTGCCTCAGGGTTGGGCACAGATACGCAGTATTTT
CATSASGLGTDTQYF
>.|TRBD1|TRBV19|TRBJ2-1
TGTGCCAGTAGTTTCAGTCGTGGACAGGACCCTCGGTGGGGTTCCTACAATGAGCAGTTCTTC
CASSFSRGQDPRWGSYNEQFF
>few|TRBD2|TRBV6-1|TRBJ2-1
TGTGCCAGCAGAGCGGGAGTTCGCAATGAGCAGTTCTTC
CASRAGVRNEQFF
>few|TRBD1|TRBV10-3|TRBJ1-2
TGTGCCATCAGCCCGACAGGGGGTGTACATGGCTACACCTTC
CAISPTGGVHGYTF
>.|.|TRBV6-5|TRBJ2-5
TGTGCCAGCAGTTACGCCCCTAGACAGTCGGAGACCCAGTACTTC
CASSYAPRQSETQYF
>.|.|TRBV9|TRBJ2-2
TGTGCCAGCAGCGTTAGCGGACGCGGGGAGCTGTTTTTT
CASSVSGRGELFF
>many|.|TRBV5-5|TRBJ2-1
TGTGCCAGCAGTATAACAGGGTACAATGAGCAGTTCTTC
CASSITGYNEQFF